This passage covers 28 T cell receptor beta chains from one sample sequenced in a study of post-analysis software for immune sequencing data. Study observations and caveats: Roughly five TRBV segments appeared more often in patients than in controls, and TRBV5-6, TRBV5-1 and TRBV20-1 were among these.

TCR beta cDNA libraries included unique molecular identifiers. MiXCR, applied by TCRdb to the PCR reads, yields one record per CDR3 protein. The data contain about 770,000 distinct CDR3 sequences, 46% of them singletons. These receptors have no identified antigens. Material: blood. The origin of the receptors is a girl aged 5 to 17 with multiple sclerosis.

This clonotype was observed a handful of times. The chain carries TRBV6-6 and TRBJ2-5; perhaps TRBD2 as D (5 bases). Germline CDR1 reads MNHNY; CDR2 reads SVGAGI (reference sequence). The CDR3 covers 15 residues. Between the trimmed V and J ends, which lost 2 bases and 2 bases, there was a span of 12 bases. CDR3 residues: CASSYGRRGQETQYF. The CDR3 DNA reads TGTGCCAGCAGTTACGGGCGTCGCGGGCAAGAGACCCAGTACTTC.

The chain links TRBV27 to TRBJ2-3, with unresolved D. Germline V gene sequence: CDR1 MNHEY, CDR2 SMNVEV (reference sequence). Trimming removed 3 bases from V and 7 bases from J, with 14 bases in between. The CDR3 has 14 amino acids. In DNA, the CDR3 is TGTGCCAGCAGTTTGCCTGACGGGTCTTATACGCAGTATTTT. Encoded protein: CASSLPDGSYTQYF.

This chain connects TRBV12-3 or TRBV12-4 to TRBJ2-6; TRBD1 or TRBD2 may be the D gene (5 bases each). The CDR3 is made up of 16 amino acids. V lost 5 bases and J lost 0, with 11 bases in between. CDR3 loop: CASSRGRLSGANVLTF. The CDR3 DNA reads as TGTGCCAGCAGTCGGGGACGGCTCTCTGGGGCCAACGTCCTGACTTTC.

CDR3 in amino acids: CASSSGKTNSVGGETQYF. Written as DNA, the CDR3 is TGTGCCAGCAGCTCGGGAAAGACCAACAGTGTGGGGGGGGAGACCCAGTACTTC. The chain carries TRBV11-3 and TRBJ2-5; 7 bases map to TRBD2. The CDR3 length is 18 residues. V dropped 4 bases and J dropped 5; count of bases not matched to a gene: 19. Germline lookup yields CDR1 SGHNT and CDR2 YENEEA.

The V and J genes are TRBV11-2 and TRBJ2-7; D ambiguous. V lost 4 bases to trimming and J lost 4 bases, with 11 bases between them. Germline V gene sequence: CDR1 SGHAT, CDR2 FQNNGV. CDR3 length: 13 residues. CDR3 in amino acids: CASSYRRLYEQYF. CDR3 nucleotide sequence: TGTGCCAGCAGCTACCGTCGACTGTACGAGCAGTACTTC.

The rearrangement joins TRBV7-8 to TRBJ2-4, with D perhaps matching TRBD1 or TRBD2 (6 bases each). TRBJ2-7 explains the end of the DNA better; the J call may be wrong. This CDR3 is 15 amino acids long. Germline-derived CDR1 and CDR2 are SGHVS and FQNEAQ. CDR3 coding DNA: TGTGCCAGCAGCTTTAATCTCGGTAGGGGGGACGAGCAGTACTTC. It yields the protein CASSFNLGRGDEQYF.

The rearrangement joins TRBV9 to TRBJ2-1; the D is unclear. V lost 0 bases to trimming and J lost 8 bases, with 9 bases between them. Per germline, CDR1 SGDLS and CDR2 YYNGEE. The CDR3 covers 13 residues. CDR3 coding DNA: TGTGCCAGCAGCGTAGATAGCACGGATGAGCAGTTCTTC. This translates into CASSVDSTDEQFF.

The chain's CDR3 is CSVDLVGAGLYGYTF. The CDR3 DNA follows: TGCAGCGTTGATCTCGTAGGGGCGGGACTCTATGGCTACACCTTC. The gene calls are TRBV29-1 and TRBJ1-2; tentatively, D is TRBD1 (5 bases). Germline V gives CDR1 SQVTM, CDR2 ANQGSEA. The ends were cut back, 3 bases at V and 4 bases at J, with 18 bases in the middle. This CDR3 is 15 amino acids long.

This clonotype was counted a few times. The V gene is TRBV20-1, the J gene TRBJ2-1; 7 bases match TRBD2. The germline gives CDR1 DFQATT, CDR2 SNEGSKA (reference sequence). This CDR3 has 15 residues. The CDR3 nucleotides read TGCAGCGCCCGGGAGGAGCGGCTCACCTACAATGAGCAGTTCTTC. Its translation: CSAREERLTYNEQFF.

V usage is TRBV2 and J usage is TRBJ2-7, with 7 bases that match TRBD1. The CDR3 is made up of 14 amino acids. V dropped 5 bases and J dropped 3; count of bases not matched to a gene: 7. Germline V gene data show CDR1 as SNHLY and CDR2 as FYNNEI. Written as DNA, the CDR3 is TGTGCCAGCAGTCTGGAACGGGACAGCTACGAGCAGTACTTC. The encoded protein is CASSLERDSYEQYF.

The chain links TRBV2 to TRBJ2-7; D might be TRBD2 (5 bases). Germline V lookup: CDR1 SNHLY, CDR2 FYNNEI. The CDR3 has 12 amino acids. V dropped 6 bases and J dropped 5 bases, with 11 bases sitting between them. The CDR3 bases are TGTGCCAGCAGACTCGGGATCCACGAGCAGTACTTC. It translates to CASRLGIHEQYF.

This chain joins TRBV6-1 and TRBJ1-6, with a possible D match to TRBD1 (6 bases). From germline, CDR1 is MNHNS and CDR2 SASEGT. The CDR3 sequence is 17 residues long. Trimming left V 5 bases short and J 1 base short, with 15 bases between. The CDR3 region has the DNA TGTGCCAGCAGTCCCGCAGGGGAAGGATCCTATAATTCACCCCTCCACTTT. Its protein is CASSPAGEGSYNSPLHF.

The rearrangement links TRBV20-1 to TRBJ2-2; no firm D call. The CDR3 is made up of 13 amino acids. The V gene lost 3 bases and the J gene lost 1 base, with 6 bases spanning the gap. Per germline, CDR1 DFQATT and CDR2 SNEGSKA (reference sequence). The CDR3 DNA reads as TGCAGTGCTAGTATGGGGAACACCGGGGAGCTGTTTTTT. Its protein product is CSASMGNTGELFF.

This chain uses TRBV7-2 with TRBJ2-5; 7 bases match TRBD2. CDR1 is SGHTA and CDR2 is FQGNSA in the germline V gene. Trimming at V came to 4 bases and at J to 5 bases, leaving 4 bases not matched to a gene. CDR3 size: 13 residues. The CDR3 DNA reads TGTGCCAGCAGCTCCGGGAGGAAGGAGACCCAGTACTTC. Translation: CASSSGRKETQYF.

This clonotype has at least ten counts. V and J are TRBV29-1 and TRBJ2-5; D is uncertain. V was trimmed by 7 bases and J by 3 bases, leaving 18 bases between them. In germline, CDR1 is SQVTM, CDR2 ANQGSEA. CDR3 length equals 14 residues. CDR3 bases: TGCAGCGCCCAGGACCGAGGTTTAGAAGAGACCCAGTACTTC. This encodes CSAQDRGLEETQYF.

The chain combines TRBV4-2 with TRBJ1-1, with a tentative D call TRBD1 (6 bases). The CDR3 runs to 13 residues. Germline V CDR1 and CDR2: LGHNA, YNFKEQ. The V end lost 2 bases, the J end lost 7 bases, and 11 bases lay between the germline ends. CDR3 in amino acids: CASSQSQGREAFF. In DNA form, the CDR3 reads TGTGCCAGCAGCCAAAGTCAGGGGCGTGAAGCTTTCTTT.

The J gene is TRBJ2-3, the V gene TRBV9; no firm D call. The germline CDR1 and CDR2 sequences are SGDLS and YYNGEE. The V end was cut by 4 bases, the J end by 6 bases, with 21 bases between. The length of the CDR3 is 16 residues. As DNA, the CDR3 is TGTGCCAGCAGCCCCGCTCCGGTGGGATACACGGATACGCAGTATTTT. It encodes CASSPAPVGYTDTQYF.

The gene calls are TRBV7-9 and TRBJ2-3; D is uncertain. Germline lookup yields CDR1 SEHNR and CDR2 FQNEAQ (reference sequence). V lost 5 bases, J lost 6 bases, and 9 bases lay in between. CDR3 length: 12 residues. For the CDR3, the DNA is TGTGCCAGCAGCCCGTGGTTGGATACGCAGTATTTT. The encoded protein is CASSPWLDTQYF.

V gene TRBV9 combines with J gene TRBJ2-3; D not resolved. V lost 7 bases and J lost 7, with 7 bases in between. This CDR3 has 10 residues. In germline, CDR1 is SGDLS, CDR2 YYNGEE. CDR3 in DNA: TGTGCCAGCGGTGGGAATACGCAGTATTTT. Translated, it gives CASGGNTQYF.

This clonotype was seen a handful of times. V usage is TRBV7-9 and J usage is TRBJ2-5; possibly TRBD1 or TRBD2 for D (5 bases each). CDR3 length: 13 amino acids. The ends were cut back, 4 bases at V and 5 bases at J, with 11 bases in the middle. The germline V gene has CDR1 SEHNR and CDR2 FQNEAQ (reference sequence). Here the CDR3 reads CASSSWGRETQYF. The CDR3 DNA reads as TGTGCCAGCAGCTCCTGGGGACGGGAGACCCAGTACTTC.

The chain recombines TRBV27 with TRBJ2-1; D remains unclear. The ends were cut back, 0 bases at V and 1 base at J, with 13 bases in the middle. The CDR3 has 17 amino acids. Per the germline V gene, CDR1 is MNHEY and CDR2 is SMNVEV (reference sequence). The CDR3 reads CASSLSPRLRSYNEQFF. CDR3 DNA sequence: TGTGCCAGCAGTTTATCTCCCCGGCTGCGATCCTACAATGAGCAGTTCTTC.

This clonotype has just a few counts. The J gene is TRBJ2-1, the V gene TRBV29-1; TRBD2 matches at 8 bases. With V trimmed by 4 bases and J by 5 bases, 7 bases remained unmatched. The CDR3 totals 14 residues. Germline CDR1 reads SQVTM; CDR2 reads ANQGSEA. The CDR3 DNA sequence: TGCAGCGTTGTCGTACTAGCGGACCACAATGAGCAGTTCTTC. This translates into CSVVVLADHNEQFF.

The chain has TRBV11-2 and TRBJ2-7; TRBD2 matches at 14 bases. The V gene's germline CDR1 is SGHAT and CDR2 FQNNGV. V was clipped by 2 bases and J by 3 bases; unmatched bases: 12. The CDR3 is made up of 19 amino acids. CDR3 sequence reads: CASSLTGTSGSGPIYEQYF. In DNA, the CDR3 is TGTGCCAGCAGCTTAACCGGGACTAGCGGGAGCGGTCCCATCTACGAGCAGTACTTC.

The genes are TRBV20-1 and TRBJ1-2; the match to TRBD1 covers 9 bases. The trim removed 6 bases at V and 3 bases at J, leaving 2 bases unmatched. The CDR3 is 12 amino acids. Germline loops: CDR1 DFQATT, CDR2 SNEGSKA (reference sequence). CDR3 loop: CSARDRDYGYTF. In nucleotides, the CDR3 is TGCAGTGCGAGGGACAGGGACTATGGCTACACCTTC.

This clonotype was seen only a few times. The V and J genes are TRBV7-2 and TRBJ2-5; D gene ambiguous. The germline V gene has CDR1 SGHTA and CDR2 FQGNSA. The CDR3 runs to 15 residues. Trimming cost V 0 bases and J 7 bases, with 15 bases left between them. Here the CDR3 DNA reads TGTGCCAGCAGCTTAGCATTACCCTCAAGTGGGACCCAGTACTTC. Its protein is CASSLALPSSGTQYF.

V and J are TRBV20-1 and TRBJ2-6; tentative D call: TRBD1 (6 bases). V lost 5 bases and J lost 1, with 9 bases in between. The CDR3 covers 14 residues. Per germline, CDR1 DFQATT and CDR2 SNEGSKA (reference sequence). The CDR3 DNA reads TGCAGTGCTGAAACAGGGTCTGGGGCCAACGTCCTGACTTTC. It yields the protein CSAETGSGANVLTF.

This chain connects TRBV6-1 to TRBJ2-1; 10 bases map to TRBD2. The CDR3 covers 18 residues. V shed 1 base and J 0 bases; nucleotides not matched to a gene: 6. CDR1 is MNHNS, CDR2 SASEGT, per germline. CDR3 region: CASSEVGSSGSSYNEQFF. For the CDR3, the DNA is TGTGCCAGCAGTGAAGTTGGTTCTAGCGGGAGCTCCTACAATGAGCAGTTCTTC.

The chain recombines TRBV7-9 with TRBJ2-3, with TRBD2 matching over 8 bases. Germline V gives CDR1 SEHNR, CDR2 FQNEAQ (reference sequence). V was pared by 5 bases and J by 6 bases, with 13 bases of the junction left unmatched. CDR3 length equals 16 residues. The CDR3 sequence: CASSGGAGADPDTQYF. The CDR3 DNA is TGTGCCAGCAGCGGAGGAGCGGGAGCCGACCCGGATACGCAGTATTTT.